These 32 T cell receptor beta chains were sequenced from one sample in a study of blood T cell repertoires in COVID-19. Generated by immunoSEQ multiplex PCR, the TCRdb table keeps only in-frame clones and is missing some. The table has under 45,000 clones, roughly 85% seen once. The sample was peripheral blood. The source is a man in his forties with active COVID-19.

This clone was seen a single time. CDR3 loop: CASSLSYSDTQYF. CDR3 in DNA: TGTGCCAGCAGTTTATCGTATTCAGATACGCAGTATTTT. The chain uses TRBV27 and TRBJ2-3; D is unresolved. Germline V CDR1 and CDR2: MNHEY, SMNVEV (reference sequence). The length of the CDR3 is 13 residues. Trimming cost V 0 bases and J 4 bases, with 5 bases left between them.

The gene calls are TRBV5-1 and TRBJ2-3; TRBD2 agrees at 11 bases. Germline V gene lookup returns CDR1 SGHRS and CDR2 YFSETQ. Trimming cost V 4 bases and J 0 bases; bases outside gene matches: 4. This CDR3 region has 16 residues. As DNA, the CDR3 is TGCGCCAGCAGCCCCGGGACTAGCGGTAGCACAGATACGCAGTATTTT. Translating it yields CASSPGTSGSTDTQYF.

The chain recombines TRBV5-1 with TRBJ2-7; the match to TRBD2 covers 10 bases. Germline V gene data show CDR1 as SGHRS and CDR2 as YFSETQ. The CDR3 sequence is 16 residues long. The junction had 9 bases not matched to a gene; V was cut back by 4 bases and J by 2 bases. Written as DNA, the CDR3 is TGCGCCAGCAGCCCTTTAGCGGGAGGCACCCCCTACGAGCAGTACTTC. Translated: CASSPLAGGTPYEQYF. The full variable domain, with the rest looked up from reference TRBV5-1 and TRBJ2-7, is KAGVTQTPRYLIKTRGQQVTLSCSPISGHRSVSWYQQTPGQGLQFLFEYFSETQRNKGNFPGRFSGRQFSNSRSEMNVSTLELGDSALYLCASSPLAGGTPYEQYFGPGTRLTVT.

This chain joins TRBV10-1 and TRBJ1-1, with D perhaps TRBD1 (6 bases). The V and J ends lost 8 bases and 0 bases respectively, with 16 bases between them. The CDR3 runs 15 residues. In germline, CDR1 is WNHNN, CDR2 SYGVQD (reference sequence). The CDR3 sequence is CASSTGTPMNTEAFF. As DNA, the CDR3 is TGCGCCAGCTCTACCGGGACACCCATGAACACTGAAGCTTTCTTT.

The V gene is TRBV15, the J gene TRBJ1-2; the match to TRBD1 covers 7 bases. V was clipped by 3 bases and J by 11 bases; unmatched bases: 12. This CDR3 is 14 amino acids long. Germline V CDR1 and CDR2: LNHNV, YYDKDF (reference sequence). CDR3: CATSRALTGKEYTF. The CDR3 region has the DNA TGTGCCACCAGCAGGGCCCTGACAGGGAAGGAATACACCTTC.

The chain links TRBV10-1 to TRBJ2-7, with D perhaps TRBD1 (6 bases). Germline lookup yields CDR1 WNHNN and CDR2 SYGVQD (reference sequence). V lost 4 bases, J lost 5 bases, and 15 bases lay in between. CDR3 length equals 14 residues. CDR3 in amino acids: CASSASGDGDEQYF. CDR3 DNA: TGCGCCAGCAGTGCATCAGGGGACGGCGACGAGCAGTACTTC.

V is TRBV5-4 and J is TRBJ1-1; TRBD1 aligns across 11 bases. Losses at the gene ends were 3 bases for V and 6 bases for J; bases not matched to a gene: 13. The germline gives CDR1 SGHNT, CDR2 YYREEE (reference sequence). CDR3 size: 17 residues. CDR3 loop: CASSSPTGTGGRSEAFF. The CDR3, as DNA: TGTGCCAGCAGCTCCCCCACCGGGACAGGGGGTCGTTCTGAAGCTTTCTTT.

This chain uses TRBV12-3 or TRBV12-4 with TRBJ2-1; a possible D gene is TRBD2 (6 bases). The CDR3 runs 13 residues. The V gene lost 5 bases and the J gene lost 6 bases, with 11 bases spanning the gap. The CDR3 is CASSLYGSNEQFF. The CDR3 DNA reads as TGTGCCAGCAGTCTTTACGGGAGCAATGAGCAGTTCTTC.

This sequence joins TRBV27 and TRBJ1-2; 7 bases fit TRBD1. Germline-derived CDR1 and CDR2 are MNHEY and SMNVEV (reference sequence). V shed 4 bases, J shed 8 bases, and the junction held 16 bases outside the gene matches. This CDR3 is 16 amino acids long. The CDR3 DNA reads as TGTGCCAGCAGTTCCACGACAGGGAGCCGCTCAAAAGGCTACACCTTC. It codes for CASSSTTGSRSKGYTF.

Details on this clone: A junction boundary mismatches the germline segment, possibly from a read error. The V call is TRBV7-7, the J call TRBJ2-5; 11 bases are a match to TRBD2. The germline gives CDR1 SSHAT, CDR2 FNYEAQ (reference sequence). The CDR3 is 16 residues long. The CDR3: CASSQGLAGQQETQYF. The CDR3, as DNA: TGTGCTAGCAGTCAAGGACTAGCGGGTCAACAAGAGACCCAGTACTTC.

The DNA of the CDR3 is TGTGCCAGCAGCTCCAGGGCCCTGAACACTGAAGCTTTCTTT. Protein product: CASSSRALNTEAFF. V gene TRBV5-5 combines with J gene TRBJ1-1; D perhaps matches TRBD1 (5 bases). The V end lost 3 bases, the J end lost 0 bases, and 9 bases lay between the germline ends. From germline, CDR1 is SGHKS and CDR2 YYEKEE (reference sequence). The CDR3 runs to 14 residues.

The V gene is TRBV3-1 (or the pseudogene TRBV3-2), the J gene TRBJ1-2; no reliable D call. CDR3 length: 13 amino acids. The ends were cut back, 2 bases at V and 8 bases at J, with 12 bases in the middle. Germline V gene sequence: CDR1 LGHDT, CDR2 YNNKEL (reference sequence). The CDR3 sequence is CASSQRNAEGYTF. For the CDR3, the DNA is TGTGCCAGCAGCCAACGGAACGCGGAGGGCTACACCTTC.

This clone was seen once. This chain links TRBV5-4 with TRBJ2-7; TRBD1 aligns across 7 bases. The CDR3 is 15 amino acids. The germline gives CDR1 SGHNT, CDR2 YYREEE (reference sequence). J lost 2 bases, V lost 0 bases, and 5 bases had no gene match. This chain's CDR3 is CASSLAGTEAYEQYF. The CDR3 nucleotides are TGTGCCAGCAGCTTGGCGGGGACAGAAGCCTACGAGCAGTACTTC.

This chain links TRBV19 with TRBJ2-1, with 15 bases lining up with TRBD2. The CDR3 length is 17 residues. J lost 7 bases, V lost 5 bases, and 9 bases had no gene match. Germline CDR1 LNHDA, CDR2 SQIVND (reference sequence). The CDR3 sequence: CASSSGGLAGGWNEQFF. In DNA, the CDR3 is TGTGCCAGTAGTTCCGGGGGACTAGCGGGAGGATGGAATGAGCAGTTCTTC.

The V call is TRBV27, the J call TRBJ1-1, with TRBD1 as a possible D gene (5 bases). Germline V lookup: CDR1 MNHEY, CDR2 SMNVEV (reference sequence). Trimming pared 3 bases from V and 5 bases from J, leaving 7 bases between. This CDR3 comprises 12 residues. CDR3 loop: CASSFRGTEAFF. CDR3 sequence (DNA): TGTGCCAGCAGTTTCCGGGGGACTGAAGCTTTCTTT.

The V gene is TRBV10-1, the J gene TRBJ1-5; 9 positions match TRBD1. The J segment lost 4 bases and the V segment lost 6 bases, leaving 7 bases of the junction unmatched. Germline CDR1 and CDR2: WNHNN and SYGVQD (reference sequence). CDR3 length: 15 amino acids. CDR3 nucleotides: TGCGCCAGCAGACAGCCGGGACAGGGAAATCAGCCCCAGCATTTT. Protein product: CASRQPGQGNQPQHF.

This rearrangement joins TRBV9 to TRBJ2-1, with 9 bases identical to TRBD1. Germline loops: CDR1 SGDLS, CDR2 YYNGEE. The CDR3 is 14 residues long. V lost 2 bases to trimming and J lost 5 bases; unmatched junction nucleotides: 2. CDR3 DNA: TGTGCCAGCAGCGTGGGACAGGGTGACAATGAGCAGTTCTTC. Translated: CASSVGQGDNEQFF.

The chain couples TRBV19 to TRBJ2-3; unclear D gene. Trimming pared 7 bases from V and 0 bases from J, leaving 11 bases between. The CDR3 is 14 amino acids. The germline V gene has CDR1 LNHDA and CDR2 SQIVND (reference sequence). CDR3 DNA sequence: TGTGCCAGTACCCCCACGAGTAGCACAGATACGCAGTATTTT. It yields the protein CASTPTSSTDTQYF.

This clone was counted once. V and J are TRBV19 and TRBJ2-7; D possibly corresponds to TRBD2 (5 bases). This CDR3 has 16 residues. Germline V gives CDR1 LNHDA, CDR2 SQIVND (reference sequence). Between the trimmed V and J ends, which lost 4 bases and 6 bases, there was a span of 22 bases. The CDR3 sequence is CASSRYPRDQAFEQYF. CDR3 DNA: TGTGCCAGTAGTAGATATCCCCGGGATCAGGCATTCGAGCAGTACTTC.

The chain employs TRBV5-4 and TRBJ2-7, with 9 bases identical to TRBD2. CDR1 is SGHNT, CDR2 YYREEE, per germline (reference sequence). This CDR3 has 17 residues. After removal of 1 base from V and 1 base from J, the junction contained 9 bases not matched to a gene. The CDR3 loop is CASSLNLGLAGSYEQYF. CDR3 DNA sequence: TGTGCCAGCAGCTTGAATTTGGGGCTAGCGGGATCCTACGAGCAGTACTTC.

The gene calls are TRBV5-4 and TRBJ2-5, with 11 bases matching TRBD2. The CDR3 has 16 amino acids. After removal of 6 bases from V and 1 base from J, the junction contained 8 bases not matched to a gene. Germline assignment: CDR1 SGHNT and CDR2 YYREEE (reference sequence). CDR3 in amino acids: CASKKTGTSGQETQYF. In DNA form, the CDR3 reads TGTGCCAGCAAGAAAACCGGGACTAGCGGCCAAGAGACCCAGTACTTC.

The sample holds one count of this clone. The genes are TRBV24-1 and TRBJ2-7; a possible D gene is TRBD2 (5 bases). The ends were cut back, 6 bases at V and 6 bases at J, with 14 bases in the middle. Germline V gene sequence: CDR1 KGHDR, CDR2 SFDVKD. This CDR3 contains 13 residues. The CDR3 sequence is CATSHPSRGEQYF. The CDR3 DNA reads TGTGCCACCAGTCATCCATCCCGGGGCGAGCAGTACTTC.

The rearrangement uses TRBV2 and TRBJ2-1; D is perhaps TRBD1 (5 bases). Germline values: CDR1 SNHLY, CDR2 FYNNEI. This CDR3 is 12 amino acids long. The V and J ends lost 3 bases and 12 bases respectively, with 12 bases between them. This CDR3 is CASSDLGELQFF. In DNA, the CDR3 is TGTGCCAGCAGTGATTTAGGGGAACTGCAGTTCTTC.

This clone occurred a few times. This chain uses TRBV5-1 with TRBJ1-1; the D gene is possibly TRBD1 (5 bases). CDR1 and CDR2 from the germline V gene are SGHRS and YFSETQ. This CDR3 has 13 amino acids. V was pared by 2 bases and J by 1 base, with 6 bases between. DNA of the CDR3: TGCGCCAGCAGCTTCGGACAGAACACTGAAGCTTTCTTT. It encodes CASSFGQNTEAFF.

The chain combines TRBV6-5 with TRBJ2-1; 8 bases match TRBD2. The germline V gene has CDR1 MNHEY and CDR2 SVGAGI. CDR3 length equals 13 residues. V dropped 11 bases and J dropped 5; count of bases not matched to a gene: 8. The CDR3 coding sequence is TGTGCCGTGGGGGTAGCGGGAAACAATGAGCAGTTCTTC. Protein: CAVGVAGNNEQFF.

The rearrangement uses TRBV18 and TRBJ1-6; D might be TRBD1 (6 bases). Trimming removed 2 bases from V and 7 bases from J, with 9 bases in between. The V gene's germline CDR1 is KGHSH and CDR2 LQKENI. This CDR3 has 14 residues. As DNA, the CDR3 is TGTGCCAGCTCACCATGGGACAAAAATTCACCCCTCCACTTT. This encodes CASSPWDKNSPLHF.

This chain joins TRBV19 and TRBJ1-1, with D perhaps TRBD1 (6 bases). Trimming removed 5 bases at V and 0 bases at J, with 10 bases between. The CDR3 is made up of 14 amino acids. The germline V gene encodes CDR1 LNHDA and CDR2 SQIVND (reference sequence). The CDR3 sequence is CASSWGGLNTEAFF. Here the CDR3 DNA reads TGTGCCAGTAGTTGGGGGGGCCTGAACACTGAAGCTTTCTTT.

The rearrangement uses TRBV21-1 and TRBJ1-5. TRBV21-1 has pseudogene status. The CDR3 is made up of 17 amino acids. For the CDR3, the DNA is TGTGCCAGCAGCCTATGGGGGGGGTGGAGGATCAATCAGCCCCAGCATTTT. Encoded protein: CASSLWGGWRINQPQHF.

The chain combines TRBV11-2 with TRBJ2-2; 8 bases are a match to TRBD1. The CDR3 spans 16 residues. Trimming took 7 bases from V and 7 from J; bases not matched to a gene: 14. Germline assignment: CDR1 SGHAT and CDR2 FQNNGV. The CDR3 sequence: CASTPLGQATGGELFF. CDR3 in DNA: TGTGCCAGCACCCCTCTGGGACAGGCCACCGGCGGGGAGCTGTTTTTT.

The chain carries TRBV27 and TRBJ2-7; 7 positions match TRBD2. The CDR3 extends over 13 amino acids. V lost 3 bases, J lost 5 bases, and 4 bases stayed unmatched. Germline values: CDR1 MNHEY, CDR2 SMNVEV (reference sequence). CDR3 nucleotide sequence: TGTGCCAGCAGTTTTGGGGGGGTAGACGAGCAGTACTTC. Translated: CASSFGGVDEQYF.

V is TRBV5-1 and J is TRBJ1-1; 7 nucleotides match TRBD1. This CDR3 has 15 amino acids. Germline V gene sequence: CDR1 SGHRS, CDR2 YFSETQ. Trimming at V came to 0 bases and at J to 4 bases, leaving 6 bases not matched to a gene. CDR3 nucleotide sequence: TGCGCCAGCAGCTTGGAGCGTCAGGGGGTCACTGAAGCTTTCTTT. Translated, it gives CASSLERQGVTEAFF.

The rearrangement uses TRBV7-9 and TRBJ1-3, with a tentative D call TRBD1 (6 bases). V lost 1 base and J 7 bases, leaving 14 bases between the germline ends. Germline CDR1 and CDR2: SEHNR and FQNEAQ (reference sequence). This CDR3 has 15 residues. CDR3 region: CASSLETGISNTIYF. Written as DNA, the CDR3 is TGTGCCAGCAGCTTAGAGACAGGTATATCGAACACCATATATTTT.